This T cell receptor beta chain is drawn from a study of T cells in Graves' hyperthyroidism and ophthalmopathy. This clonotype showed up many times. Amplified TCR beta CDR3 regions derived from RNA transcripts. With the HTBI primer set, the TCR CDR3 went through a first round of RT-PCR. In TCRdb, the multiplex PCR reads were re-called with MiXCR into one record per CDR3 protein. Of around 700,000 distinct CDR3 sequences listed, just over 35% were seen once; the top ten hold roughly 30%. From germline, CDR1 is SGHVS and CDR2 FQNEAQ. The V end lost 0 bases, the J end lost 0 bases, and 9 bases lay between the germline ends. The CDR3 has 16 amino acids.

The genes are TRBV7-8 and TRBJ1-3; D unresolved. The sequencing input was blood. The clonotype originates from a woman in her thirties or forties with Graves' hyperthyroidism. The CDR3 sequence is CASSLATDLSGNTIYF. CDR3 in DNA: TGTGCCAGCAGCTTAGCGACGGACCTCTCTGGAAACACCATATATTTT.